The present TCR beta chain was sequenced within a study of T cell responses to AZD1222 COVID-19 vaccine. V was pared by 0 bases and J by 7 bases, with 6 bases between. Germline-derived CDR1 and CDR2 are MRHNA and SNTAGT. This CDR3 comprises 12 residues. Profiling relied on immunoSEQ multiplex PCR, and the TCRdb table lists in-frame clones only, not all of them. This listing includes over 140,000 clones. The sample consisted of peripheral blood. The receptor was derived from an adult in good health. The chain recombines TRBV6-4 with TRBJ1-2; D may be TRBD1 (5 bases). The CDR3 sequence: CASSDSGGGYTF. Written as DNA, the CDR3 is TGTGCCAGCAGTGACTCTGGGGGTGGCTACACCTTC.